The clone carrying this T cell receptor (beta chain) came up a few times. This entry comes from a study of early T cells in non-severe SARS-CoV-2 infection. Germline CDR1 reads DFQATT; CDR2 reads SNEGSKA (reference sequence). V gave up 1 base and J gave up 5 bases, with 5 bases separating them. This CDR3 contains 11 residues. Attached unique molecular identifiers marked individual cDNA molecules. TCRdb ran MiXCR on the 5' RACE reads and lists one entry per CDR3 protein. The data hold 68,000 or so distinct CDR3 sequences, with roughly 13% observed a single time. This clonotype was sampled from an adult who was a healthcare worker with PCR-confirmed SARS-CoV-2 infection or an uninfected control (not recorded which). Sequencing was performed on whole blood. This chain joins TRBV20-1 and TRBJ2-5, with D uncertain. CDR3 loop: CSARVGETQYF. As DNA, the CDR3 is TGCAGTGCTAGAGTAGGGGAGACCCAGTACTTC.